This is a list of T cell receptor beta chains from one sample in a study of a mutant IDH1 vaccine in newly diagnosed glioma. What these receptors recognize is not known. Some clones are missing from TCRdb's copy, which holds only in-frame ones; the method was immunoSEQ multiplex PCR. Of around 23,000 clones in the sample, approximately 80% were seen once. Specimen: PBMCs, collected from a glioma patient whose treatment included an IDH1 peptide vaccine. The source of these receptors is a middle-aged man with glioma. The CDR3 runs from the conserved cysteine through the conserved F or W.

TRBV19	TRBJ2-7	14	CASSAGLAPYEQYF
TRBV7-8	TRBJ2-1	13	CASSYSSYNEQFF
TRBV10-2	TRBJ1-2	13	CASSPGTGFGYTF
TRBV7-9	TRBJ1-5	14	CASSSSGNNQPQHF
TRBV6-5	TRBJ2-6	15	CASSGGASGANVLTF
TRBV19	TRBJ1-2	13	CASSRGTGGGYTF
TRBV7-2	TRBJ1-2	15	CASSLAPGQGSGYTF
TRBV5-4	TRBJ2-3	15	CASSLVGRGADTQYF
TRBV9	TRBJ2-1	14	CASSVDAGYGEQFF
TRBV11-2	TRBJ2-1	16	CASSFPGTSGDNEQFF
TRBV18	TRBJ2-1	16	CASSPPTGQGNNEQFF
TRBV18	TRBJ1-1	14	CASSPGQMNTEAFF
TRBV7-2	TRBJ2-1	12	CASSSLGDEQFF
TRBV6-1	TRBJ1-2	14	CASSEAEAGGGYTF
TRBV23-1	TRBJ2-1	16	CASSQPHGRVWLEQFF
TRBV18	TRBJ1-1	15	CASSPDLGVNTEAFF
TRBV13	TRBJ2-7	15	CASSASGQDYDEQYF
TRBV30	TRBJ1-2	12	CAWSGVDYGYTF
TRBV2	TRBJ2-3	14	CASKGGTSTDTQYF
TRBV10-1	TRBJ2-7	14	CASSDYRTDHEQYF
TRBV18	TRBJ2-3	16	CASSPIRDRGTDTQYF
TRBV2	TRBJ2-3	12	CASSLATDTQYF
TRBV29-1	TRBJ2-5	15	CSVEAASGNQETQYF
TRBV11-3	TRBJ1-1	15	CASSFPGSRNTEAFF
TRBV7-9	TRBJ2-2	18	CASRLERMGQRNTGELFF
TRBV19	TRBJ2-1	16	CASSTRASGRIGEQFF
TRBV10-2	TRBJ2-6	15	CASRPLDSGANVLTF
TRBV5-1	TRBJ1-1	13	CASSPDRDTEAFF
TRBV18	TRBJ2-1	16	CASSPMRLADYNEQFF
TRBV7-7	TRBJ2-2	16	CASSSERGMNTGELFF
TRBV5-1	TRBJ1-1	15	CASSLQGPRDTEAFF
TRBV19	TRBJ2-1	16	CASSTQLAGGRNEQFF
TRBV5-1	TRBJ2-5	14	CASSSGQGGETQYF
TRBV5-5	TRBJ2-5	18	CASNSWTSGAGRVETQYF
TRBV7-7	TRBJ2-3	15	CASSEGAGSTDTQYF
TRBV4-1	TRBJ2-7	14	CASSLDRGFYEQYF
TRBV4-3	TRBJ2-2	17	CASSQVKQAWDTGELFF
TRBV27	TRBJ1-4	14	CASSQQASREKLFF
TRBV6-1	TRBJ2-5	14	CASRASGRQETQYF
TRBV6-1	TRBJ2-1	14	CASSAGTLRDEQFF
TRBV6-5	TRBJ2-6	16	CASSYTRISGANVLTF
TRBV5-1	TRBJ2-2	14	CASKGTGSRGELFF
TRBV28	TRBJ2-5	13	CASRVGGQETQYF
TRBV7-9	TRBJ1-1	11	CASSRGPEAFF
TRBV5-8	TRBJ2-5	15	CASILGLAEGETQYF
TRBV6-5	TRBJ1-1	12	CASSRGRTEAFF
TRBV4-3	TRBJ2-4	16	CASSQDDGPIGGIQYF
TRBV5-1	TRBJ2-1	14	CASSLVVGPDEQFF
TRBV5-1	TRBJ2-2	16	CASSLEGEWNTGELFF
TRBV5-1	TRBJ2-3	16	CASSLDGGGGSDTQYF
TRBV19	TRBJ2-2	15	CASSGRGLAPGELFF
TRBV6-5	TRBJ2-1	16	CASSYSAGLSYNEQFF
TRBV4-3	TRBJ2-2	16	CASSTEALAHTGELFF
TRBV18	TRBJ2-2	16	CASSHNNLRDTGELFF
TRBV13	TRBJ1-1	16	CASSPTGGVEGTEAFF
TRBV11-3	TRBJ1-1	14	CASSPGQGATEAFF
TRBV5-1	TRBJ2-2	16	CASRRGAGDETGELFF
TRBV5-1	TRBJ1-3	19	CASSHSSRGKGTSGNTIYF
TRBV6-6	TRBJ1-4	15	CASSYSGQRNEKLFF